This T cell receptor (beta chain) was sequenced during a study of blood T cell repertoires in COVID-19 (dated by TCRdb to the early 2020s). Study-level background: Samples covering the acute and convalescent phases of COVID-19 were provided by collaborators in the United States, Italy and Spain. The material from the prospective study consisted of cDNA or gDNA derived from T cells, B-cell-depleted T cells, or PBMCs. Subjects who had been exposed to COVID-19, were actively infected with it, or had recovered from it provided the deeply sampled blood TCRbeta repertoires that made up the dataset. The repertoires were released in a freely available public database meant as a resource for research on the immune response to SARS-CoV-2. Samples were obtained from the ongoing ImmuneRACE study (first 160 participants) and from over 1,000 subjects provided by 6 global collaborators. Nearly every sample came with metadata listing a de-identified subject ID, COVID-19 status, age in years and sex. Where available, HLA class I and class II types were obtained from metadata supplied by the sample provider rather than from assay-based typing.

What the authors observed across the whole study: The quantity of clinical and demographic metadata differed by source and by participant and was supplied without curation.

Reading from cysteine to phenylalanine, the CDR3 counts 18 amino acids. Solely the CDR3 DNA is kept, with 54 bases framed from the first base. From the germline V gene, CDR1 is SGHRS and CDR2 is YFSETQ. Relative to germline, V is missing 1 base and J is missing 7 bases, with 17 bases of the junction outside any gene match. The collaborating institutions used their own protocols to collect whole blood in K2EDTA tubes. Collaborator samples were shipped for TCRbeta analysis as frozen whole blood, isolated PBMCs, or DNA extracted from either sample type. TCRbeta CDR3 regions were amplified from genomic DNA using the immunoSEQ Assay, a bias-controlled multiplex PCR. Processing in the source paper ran as follows. Within the assay, amplification of reference gene primers was used to estimate how many nucleated cells each sample contained. To quantify the absolute abundance of each unique TCRbeta CDR3 rearrangement, sequence reads were collapsed and filtered. For each sample, productive Simpson clonality was calculated as the square root of Simpson's diversity index over productive rearrangements. TCRdb provides this immuneACCESS table in a form limited to in-frame rearrangements. Some clones are lacking; in checked studies, under half of them reflect an unresolved V gene, and why the rest are absent is not known. D and trimming were read from the DNA, whereas the V and J calls and clone size are those reported in that table. The sample yields fewer than 400,000 clones; over 70% were counted once. The ten largest clones capture 3% of the sample.

Worth noting for this clone: Its specific antigen is unknown. Base qualities are not provided; no much larger clone lies one nucleotide away.

The source material was peripheral blood. This TCR was recovered from a man aged 25 to 40 with active or convalescent COVID-19. The chain is made from TRBV5-1 and TRBJ2-1, and TRBD2 aligns with 7 junction nucleotides. CDR3 protein: CASSLQGLRASGANEQFF. The bases read TGCGCCAGCAGCTTGCAGGGACTTCGGGCTAGCGGAGCAAATGAGCAGTTCTTC.